The TCR beta chain under discussion was sequenced for a study of T cells in Graves' hyperthyroidism and ophthalmopathy. Study-level information: The authors collected peripheral blood at initial diagnosis, before any treatment. Notes on the study in general: Prediction of ophthalmopathy progression came a median about 6 months pre-onset. A model of 13 V-J features distinguished ophthalmopathy from stable hyperthyroidism.

The TCR beta CDR3 regions underwent amplification using RNA transcripts as the source. HTBI primers were used for first-round RT-PCR of the TCR CDR3. TCRdb called the multiplex PCR reads again in MiXCR, with one record for every CDR3 protein. The sample holds about 290,000 distinct CDR3 sequences, roughly an eighth seen once. Worth noting for this clonotype: Its antigen is currently unknown. The junction departs from germline at one end; a sequencing error may be responsible.

This CDR3 contains 12 residues. Input material: blood. V gene TRBV12-3 or TRBV12-4 combines with J gene TRBJ1-5, with D uncertain. The receptor comes from a woman aged 40 to 55 with Graves' hyperthyroidism. CDR3: CASSFVVQPQRF. The CDR3 DNA is TGTGCCAGCAGTTTTGTAGTCCAGCCCCAGCGTTTT.